This entry is about one TCR beta chain. Its antigen is not yet known. Base qualities are not at hand, and no much larger clone is one base apart. This entry is derived from a study of T cell responses to AZD1222 COVID-19 vaccine (dated by TCRdb to the early 2020s). Regarding the complete study: TCR sequencing was performed for 233 trial participants, of whom some 200 were given two doses of AZD1222 and 26 were given two doses of MenACWY control vaccine. Trial participants were enrolled by age into 18-55, 56-69 and 70-plus year subgroups, with around 150, 28 and 57 TCR-sequenced participants respectively.

In light of the paper, this sample's time point label describes: about 28 days (+/-7) after the second vaccine dose. AZD1222 recipients given second doses at about 4 weeks or at about 12 weeks were pooled, since spike-specific TCR depth and breadth were not found to differ between the two schedules. Vaccinee samples were obtained from the UK trials COV001 and COV002, which included a single-blind randomized controlled phase 2/3 trial of AZD1222 (ChAdOx1 nCoV-19) in healthy adults. Trial participant PBMC samples were collected at day 0 and day 28 after the second dose for TCRbeta chain sequencing. V lost 4 bases and J lost 5 bases, and the count of bases not matched to a germline gene is 10. The germline V gene provides CDR1 SGHTA and CDR2 FQGNSA. The CDR3 measures 16 amino acids from cysteine to phenylalanine. The read is trimmed to its CDR3 DNA, 48 bases read in frame from base 1. Results and caveats for the whole study, not just this receptor: Vaccine-associated CD4 TCRs spanned the whole spike protein, with dominant responses in regions 160-218 and 743-854. Participants were mostly white British, with more females than males. The authors suggested clonal diversity may have been underestimated. In the small 56-69-year group, the increase in depth fell short of significance, most likely because of low power. Spike-specific TCR breadth and depth rose significantly after two AZD1222 doses compared with day 0 and with MenACWY recipients. No day 14 peak-response samples were available, so repertoires were characterized only after the peak T cell response. Only six AZD1222 recipients were SARS-CoV-2 seropositive at baseline, limiting conclusions about previously exposed vaccinees. Reportedly, almost half of the unique spike-specific TCRs recognized epitopes lying outside the regions that are mutated in the B.1.351 and B.1.1.7 variants.

The CDR3 regions of human TCRbeta chains were analyzed by immunosequencing. From the authors' description of their analysis: TCRs in the repertoires were compared against a reference library of SARS-CoV-2-specific TCRs that had been generated with the MIRA antigen-specificity platform. Breadth meant the fraction of unique TCRs that were SARS-CoV-2-associated, whereas depth meant the fraction of total T cells that were SARS-CoV-2-associated. Using the MIRA data, each spike-specific TCR was mapped to the spike region that the TCR reacts to and placed in a CD4 or CD8 class. Log10-transformed breadth and depth values were compared by one-way ANOVA with Sidak's multiple comparisons tests. TCRdb retrieved this table from immuneACCESS and kept in-frame rearrangements only. Not all clones are present; in checked studies, unresolved V genes account for under half, and no reason is known for the remainder. That table furnishes V, J and clone size, whereas the DNA furnished D and trimming. The sample table contains tens of thousands of clones; only one count was recorded for 89% of them. 7.5% to 10% of the sample is taken by the ten largest.

The material was peripheral blood, obtained 28 days after the second AZD1222 dose. The rearrangement combines TRBV7-2 with TRBJ2-1; 8 bases in between match TRBD2. The TCR sequence derives from an adult who received the AZD1222 COVID-19 vaccine. The sequenced DNA is TGTGCCAGCAGCTCAAGGACTAGCCCGCAGGACAATGAGCAGTTCTTC. The translation is CASSSRTSPQDNEQFF.